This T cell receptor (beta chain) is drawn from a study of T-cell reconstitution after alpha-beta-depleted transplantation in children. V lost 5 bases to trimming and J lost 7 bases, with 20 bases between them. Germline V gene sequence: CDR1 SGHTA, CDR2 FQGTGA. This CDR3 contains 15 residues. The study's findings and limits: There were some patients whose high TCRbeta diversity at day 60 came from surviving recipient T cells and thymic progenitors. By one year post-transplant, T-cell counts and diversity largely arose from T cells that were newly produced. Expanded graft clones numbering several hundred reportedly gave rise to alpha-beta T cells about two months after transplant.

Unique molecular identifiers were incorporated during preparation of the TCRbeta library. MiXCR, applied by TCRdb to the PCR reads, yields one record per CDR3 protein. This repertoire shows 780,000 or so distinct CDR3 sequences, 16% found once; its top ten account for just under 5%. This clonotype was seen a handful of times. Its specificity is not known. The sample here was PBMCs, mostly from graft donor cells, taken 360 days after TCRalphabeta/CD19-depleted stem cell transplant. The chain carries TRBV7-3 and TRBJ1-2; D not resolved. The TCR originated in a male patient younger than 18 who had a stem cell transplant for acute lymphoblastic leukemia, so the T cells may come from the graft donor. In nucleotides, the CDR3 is TGTGCCAGCAGCCCATCCAGGACCGCTCCGCGTGGCTACACCTTC. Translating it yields CASSPSRTAPRGYTF.